This paragraph reports one T cell receptor (beta chain). What it binds is not known. 60 Vbeta and 13 Jbeta primers were used in PCR. How the authors handled the data: Later reanalysis found around 80 million unique TCR beta chains, roughly 10 million of them shared. Only in-frame clones appear in the TCRdb table, and some are missing; sequencing was by immunoSEQ multiplex PCR. Clone size and the V and J calls come from that table; the DNA yielded D and trimming. The sample lists about 200,000 clones, roughly 83% occurring once. This specimen comes from a study of cytomegalovirus exposure and HLA in healthy donors. Across the study: In a previous analysis, around 110 million unique TCR beta sequences were found from some 180 million T cells. Study observations and caveats: Being productive about 87% or about 30% of the time was typical of most TCR beta V segments in an earlier analysis.

The CDR3 totals 14 residues. Germline V gene sequence: CDR1 SGHDT, CDR2 YYEEEE. The germline V and J ends were trimmed by 3 bases and 5 bases, with 14 bases remaining between them. The rearrangement uses TRBV5-6 and TRBJ2-5; D may be TRBD2 (5 bases). The receptor's source is a boy aged 2 to 9 in good health and CMV-seronegative. The sequenced sample was PBMCs. CDR3 sequence (DNA): TGTGCCAGCAGCTCTGGTTACGGGGATGAGACCCAGTACTTC. Protein: CASSSGYGDETQYF.